This entry lists 26 T cell receptor beta chains sequenced from one sample in a study of cytomegalovirus exposure and HLA in healthy donors. PCR employed 60 Vbeta and 13 Jbeta primers. Assay used: immunoSEQ multiplex PCR; TCRdb lists only in-frame clones, some missing. The sample includes more than 95,000 clones, around 82% of them seen just once. The sample was PBMCs. These receptors were obtained from a woman between 40 and 55 years old in good health and CMV-seronegative.

This clone was detected only once. The J gene is TRBJ1-5, the V gene TRBV4-1, with TRBD1 matching 8 bases. The trim removed 0 bases at V and 3 bases at J, leaving 4 bases unmatched. The CDR3 length is 16 residues. Germline loops: CDR1 MGHRA, CDR2 YSYEKL. The CDR3 spells CASSQEGTGVNQPQHF. The CDR3 DNA sequence: TGCGCCAGCAGCCAAGAGGGGACAGGAGTCAATCAGCCCCAGCATTTT.

The V call is TRBV27, the J call TRBJ2-7; TRBD1 agrees at 7 bases. V shed 5 bases, J shed 6 bases, and the junction held 7 bases outside the gene matches. This CDR3 is 13 amino acids long. Per the germline V gene, CDR1 is MNHEY and CDR2 is SMNVEV (reference sequence). The CDR3 spells CASSARQGGEQYF. For the CDR3, the DNA is TGTGCCAGCAGTGCCAGACAGGGTGGCGAGCAGTACTTC.

The chain recombines TRBV28 with TRBJ1-5, with 7 bases aligning to TRBD1. V was clipped by 11 bases and J by 1 base; unmatched bases: 8. The CDR3 spans 14 residues. Germline CDR1 reads MDHEN; CDR2 reads SYDVKM. The CDR3 is CAGRTGGSNQPQHF. The CDR3 coding sequence is TGTGCCGGCCGGACAGGCGGGAGCAATCAGCCCCAGCATTTT.

This chain uses TRBV7-9 with TRBJ1-2; 10 bases map to TRBD1. The CDR3 has 16 amino acids. The trim removed 5 bases at V and 4 bases at J, leaving 10 bases unmatched. CDR1 and CDR2 (germline): SEHNR, FQNEAQ (reference sequence). The CDR3 nucleotides read TGTGCCAGCAGCGCCTCCGGGACAGGGGTGTCCTATGGCTACACCTTC. Protein: CASSASGTGVSYGYTF.

CDR3 nucleotides: TGTGCCAGCAGCTTGCCTGACAGGGGGTTTTCTTCTTTCTTT. It encodes CASSLPDRGFSSFF. The rearrangement joins TRBV7-2 to TRBJ1-1, with TRBD1 identical over 9 bases. CDR1 is SGHTA and CDR2 is FQGNSA in the germline V gene. J gave up 12 bases and V 3 bases, and 11 bases lay outside the gene matches. The CDR3 sequence is 14 residues long.

A note on this clone: At one end, the junction sequence differs from germline, possibly due to a read error. This sequence joins TRBV7-9 and TRBJ2-7; 11 bases map to TRBD2. The germline V gene has CDR1 SEHNR and CDR2 FQNEAQ (reference sequence). The length of the CDR3 is 17 residues. In nucleotides, the CDR3 is TGTTCCAGCAGCTTTAGATTAGCGGGGGGGTTTCTGGACGAGCAGTACTTC. It is translated as CSSSFRLAGGFLDEQYF. The whole variable domain, remainder taken from reference TRBV7-9 and TRBJ2-7, is DTGVSQNPRHKITKRGQNVTFRCDPISEHNRLYWYRQTLGQGPEFLTYFQNEAQLEKSRLLSDRFSAERPKGSFSTLEIQRTEQGDSAMYLCSSSFRLAGGFLDEQYFGPGTRLTVT.

The V gene is TRBV25-1, the J gene TRBJ2-1, with a weak D call TRBD2 (6 bases). Germline CDR1 and CDR2: MGHDK and SYGVNS. The CDR3 extends over 15 amino acids. V lost 8 bases to trimming and J lost 7 bases, with 21 bases between them. The CDR3 sequence: CASHGSTPLANEQFF. CDR3 coding DNA: TGTGCCAGCCATGGGTCGACCCCCCTAGCGAATGAGCAGTTCTTC.

The chain couples TRBV11-3 to TRBJ2-1; 8 nucleotides line up with TRBD2. V was pared by 1 base and J by 10 bases, with 6 bases of the junction left unmatched. This CDR3 region has 14 residues. Per germline, CDR1 SGHNT and CDR2 YENEEA. CDR3 loop: CASSLGTSGREQFF. DNA for the CDR3: TGTGCCAGCAGCTTAGGTACTAGCGGCCGGGAGCAGTTCTTC.

The chain is built from TRBV7-3 and TRBJ2-3, with D perhaps TRBD2 (7 bases). Germline values: CDR1 SGHTA, CDR2 FQGTGA. The germline V and J ends were trimmed by 3 bases and 5 bases, with 15 bases remaining between them. This CDR3 is built from 15 residues. CDR3 nucleotides: TGTGCCAGCAGCTTTAGGGGGGGGCGAGGAGATACGCAGTATTTT. Translated: CASSFRGGRGDTQYF.

This clone has more than one count but fewer than ten. The V gene is TRBV6-5, the J gene TRBJ2-1; a weak D match, TRBD2 (6 bases). Germline V gene data show CDR1 as MNHEY and CDR2 as SVGAGI. Trimming shortened V by 6 bases and J by 2 bases, and 11 bases separated the two germline ends. The CDR3 length is 14 residues. Here the CDR3 reads CASSPGVPYNEQFF. The CDR3, as DNA: TGTGCCAGCAGCCCGGGGGTTCCCTACAATGAGCAGTTCTTC.

This chain uses TRBV2 with TRBJ2-1; D uncertain. The germline V and J ends were trimmed by 6 bases and 0 bases, with 12 bases remaining between them. Germline CDR1 SNHLY, CDR2 FYNNEI. The CDR3 has 15 residues. The CDR3 protein is CASSFDTSSYNEQFF. CDR3 sequence (DNA): TGTGCCAGCAGCTTCGACACCAGCTCCTACAATGAGCAGTTCTTC.

The genes are TRBV18 and TRBJ2-3; D is ambiguous. Trimming stripped 3 bases from V and 0 bases from J, with 4 bases between. The CDR3 loop spans 13 amino acids. The germline V gene encodes CDR1 KGHSH and CDR2 LQKENI. The CDR3 nucleotides read TGTGCCAGCTCACCCCAGAGCACAGATACGCAGTATTTT. Protein product: CASSPQSTDTQYF.

This clone was recorded once. The rearrangement joins TRBV19 to TRBJ2-3; perhaps TRBD1 as D (5 bases). The germline V and J ends were trimmed by 8 bases and 2 bases, with 17 bases remaining between them. The CDR3 is 15 amino acids. Germline V gene data show CDR1 as LNHDA and CDR2 as SQIVND (reference sequence). CDR3 bases: TGTGCCAGTCAAATTGGGCAGGGTCACACAGATACGCAGTATTTT. This translates into CASQIGQGHTDTQYF.

The CDR3 reads CASSYSREIMNTEAFF. The DNA of the CDR3 is TGTGCCAGCAGTTACAGTCGGGAGATAATGAACACTGAAGCTTTCTTT. This rearrangement joins TRBV6-5 to TRBJ1-1; no reliable D call. This CDR3 contains 16 residues. Germline assignment: CDR1 MNHEY and CDR2 SVGAGI. Trimming removed 2 bases at V and 0 bases at J, with 13 bases between.

The rearrangement joins TRBV19 to TRBJ1-1, with 9 bases that match TRBD1. The CDR3 length is 15 residues. Germline CDR1 and CDR2: LNHDA and SQIVND (reference sequence). The V and J ends lost 5 bases and 1 base, in that order; junction bases with no gene match: 5. The CDR3 here is CASSFLGQGNTEAFF. The CDR3 DNA reads TGTGCCAGTAGTTTCCTGGGACAGGGGAACACTGAAGCTTTCTTT.

The rearrangement links TRBV7-8 to TRBJ1-4; perhaps TRBD1 as D (5 bases). Germline V gene lookup returns CDR1 SGHVS and CDR2 FQNEAQ. Trimming cost V 8 bases and J 1 base, with 11 bases left between them. CDR3 length: 14 residues. CDR3 in amino acids: CASRKGETNEKLFF. CDR3 DNA: TGTGCCAGCCGCAAAGGGGAAACTAATGAAAAACTGTTTTTT. Full variable domain (outside the CDR3, taken from reference TRBV7-8 and TRBJ1-4): GAGVSQSPRYKVAKRGQDVALRCDPISGHVSLFWYQQALGQGPEFLTYFQNEAQLDKSGLPSDRFFAERPEGSVSTLKIQRTQQEDSAVYLCASRKGETNEKLFFGSGTQLSVL.

The rearrangement uses TRBV5-1 and TRBJ1-2; TRBD1 aligns across 8 bases. The CDR3 has 14 residues. Germline CDR1 SGHRS, CDR2 YFSETQ. The ends lost 8 bases at V and 6 bases at J; junction bases unmatched: 12. This CDR3 is CAREDVTGGNGYTF. As DNA, the CDR3 is TGCGCCAGGGAAGACGTAACAGGGGGGAATGGCTACACCTTC.

The V call is TRBV29-1, the J call TRBJ2-2; D might be TRBD2 (6 bases). CDR3 length equals 15 residues. V lost 6 bases, J lost 0 bases, and 14 bases lay in between. CDR1 and CDR2 (germline): SQVTM, ANQGSEA. CDR3 protein: CSVHRGGPNTGELFF. CDR3 nucleotide sequence: TGCAGCGTACATAGAGGAGGGCCGAACACCGGGGAGCTGTTTTTT.

This chain joins TRBV5-4 and TRBJ1-1; a weak D match, TRBD1 (6 bases). Trimming took 2 bases from V and 0 from J, leaving 17 bases between them. CDR3 size: 17 residues. Germline lookup yields CDR1 SGHNT and CDR2 YYREEE (reference sequence). The CDR3 sequence: CASSLQGRKGLNTEAFF. The DNA for the CDR3 is TGTGCCAGCAGCTTACAGGGACGAAAGGGCCTGAACACTGAAGCTTTCTTT.

This rearrangement joins TRBV11-2 to TRBJ2-4, with 10 positions matching TRBD1. CDR1 SGHAT and CDR2 FQNNGV come from the germline V gene. The ends lost 5 bases at V and 16 bases at J; junction bases unmatched: 8. The CDR3 extends over 12 amino acids. The CDR3 region is CASSARQGAHYF. The CDR3 nucleotides read TGTGCCAGCAGCGCCCGACAGGGGGCTCATTACTTC.

The rearrangement links TRBV27 to TRBJ2-7, with 10 bases that match TRBD2. The V and J ends lost 8 bases and 4 bases, in that order; junction bases with no gene match: 11. The CDR3 contains 15 residues. The germline V gene has CDR1 MNHEY and CDR2 SMNVEV (reference sequence). CDR3 residues: CASRLRASGSYEQYF. The CDR3 nucleotides are TGTGCCAGCCGACTTCGGGCTAGCGGGAGTTACGAGCAGTACTTC.

The chain uses TRBV7-9 and TRBJ2-3; 7 bases agree with TRBD2. The V segment lost 6 bases and the J segment 2 bases; nucleotides outside the gene matches: 17. This CDR3 is 18 amino acids long. Germline CDR1 and CDR2: SEHNR and FQNEAQ (reference sequence). The DNA for the CDR3 is TGTGCCAGCAGAGGCTCGGGGGAGGGCGGGATGTCCACAGATACGCAGTATTTT. Translating it yields CASRGSGEGGMSTDTQYF.

The chain links TRBV11-3 to TRBJ2-1; 12 nucleotides align to TRBD2. The germline V gene encodes CDR1 SGHNT and CDR2 YENEEA. This CDR3 region has 15 residues. The ends lost 5 bases at V and 9 bases at J; junction bases unmatched: 8. In DNA, the CDR3 is TGTGCCAGCAGCCACGGACTAGCGGGGCGGGGTGAGCAGTTCTTC. Its translation is CASSHGLAGRGEQFF.

The chain combines TRBV6-5 with TRBJ2-3; 10 bases line up with TRBD2. Losses at the gene ends were 6 bases for V and 2 bases for J; bases not matched to a gene: 5. The CDR3 covers 15 residues. Germline V CDR1 and CDR2: MNHEY, SVGAGI. The CDR3 DNA follows: TGTGCCAGCAGACAGCGGGAGGGCTCCACAGATACGCAGTATTTT. Translated: CASRQREGSTDTQYF.

The chain's CDR3 is CASSDAPSGGGETQYF. The CDR3 coding sequence is TGTGCCAGCAGCGACGCCCCCTCGGGAGGGGGGGAGACCCAGTACTTC. J is TRBJ2-5 and V is TRBV9; 8 bases match TRBD2. This CDR3 region has 16 residues. V gave up 3 bases and J gave up 5 bases; unmatched junction bases: 12. CDR1 is SGDLS and CDR2 is YYNGEE in the germline V gene.

The J gene is TRBJ2-7, the V gene TRBV6-5; TRBD2 might be the D (5 bases). V lost 7 bases to trimming and J lost 7 bases, with 14 bases between them. CDR3 length equals 12 residues. CDR1 and CDR2 (germline): MNHEY, SVGAGI. CDR3 bases: TGTGCCAGCATGCCCACGCCGGGGGAGCAGTACTTC. Residues: CASMPTPGEQYF.